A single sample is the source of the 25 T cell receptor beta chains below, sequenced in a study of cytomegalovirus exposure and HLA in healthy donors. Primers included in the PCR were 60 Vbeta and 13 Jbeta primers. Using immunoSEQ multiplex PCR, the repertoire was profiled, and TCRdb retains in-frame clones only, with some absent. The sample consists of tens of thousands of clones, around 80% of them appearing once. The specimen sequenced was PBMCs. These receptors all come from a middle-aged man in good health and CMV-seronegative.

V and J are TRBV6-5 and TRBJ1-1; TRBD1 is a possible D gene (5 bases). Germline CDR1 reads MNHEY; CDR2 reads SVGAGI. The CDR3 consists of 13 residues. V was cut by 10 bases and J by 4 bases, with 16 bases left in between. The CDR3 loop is CATKTRVSTEAFF. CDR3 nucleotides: TGTGCCACCAAAACCAGGGTAAGCACTGAAGCTTTCTTT.

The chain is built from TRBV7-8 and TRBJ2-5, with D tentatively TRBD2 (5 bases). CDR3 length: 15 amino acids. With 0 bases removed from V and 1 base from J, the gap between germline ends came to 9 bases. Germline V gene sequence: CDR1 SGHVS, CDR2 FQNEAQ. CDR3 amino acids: CASSLAGASQETQYF. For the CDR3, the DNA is TGTGCCAGCAGCTTAGCGGGAGCTAGCCAAGAGACCCAGTACTTC.

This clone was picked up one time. CDR3 in amino acids: CASSSGGASNEQFF. CDR3 nucleotide sequence: TGTGCCAGCAGTTCTGGCGGAGCCTCCAATGAGCAGTTCTTC. The chain recombines TRBV27 with TRBJ2-1; D remains unclear. CDR3 length equals 14 residues. V lost 4 bases and J lost 6, with 13 bases in between. Germline V gene lookup returns CDR1 MNHEY and CDR2 SMNVEV (reference sequence).

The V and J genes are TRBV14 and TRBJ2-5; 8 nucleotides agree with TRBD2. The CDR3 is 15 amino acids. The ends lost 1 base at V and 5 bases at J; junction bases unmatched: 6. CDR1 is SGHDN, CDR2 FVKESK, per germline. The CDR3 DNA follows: TGTGCCAGCAGCCAAGTAGCGGGAACGGGGGAGACCCAGTACTTC. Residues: CASSQVAGTGETQYF.

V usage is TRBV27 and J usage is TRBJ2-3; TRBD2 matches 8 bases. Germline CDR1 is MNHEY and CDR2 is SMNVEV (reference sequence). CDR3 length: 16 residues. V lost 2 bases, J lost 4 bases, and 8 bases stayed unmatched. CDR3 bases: TGTGCCAGCAGTTTACGAGGGTTGCGGGGGGCAGATACGCAGTATTTT. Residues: CASSLRGLRGADTQYF.

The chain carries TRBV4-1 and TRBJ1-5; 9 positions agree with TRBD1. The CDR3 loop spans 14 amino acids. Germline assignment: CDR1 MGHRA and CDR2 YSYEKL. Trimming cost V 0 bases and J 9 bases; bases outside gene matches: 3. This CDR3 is CASSQEQGARPQHF. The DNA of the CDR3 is TGCGCCAGCAGCCAAGAACAGGGGGCGCGGCCCCAGCATTTT.

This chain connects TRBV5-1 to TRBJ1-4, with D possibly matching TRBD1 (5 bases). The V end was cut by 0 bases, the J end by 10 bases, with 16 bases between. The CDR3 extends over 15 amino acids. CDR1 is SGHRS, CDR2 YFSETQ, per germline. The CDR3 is CASSLAGVVEGKLFF. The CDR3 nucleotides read TGCGCCAGCAGCTTGGCGGGGGTAGTCGAGGGAAAACTGTTTTTT. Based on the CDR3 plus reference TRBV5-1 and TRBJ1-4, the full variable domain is KAGVTQTPRYLIKTRGQQVTLSCSPISGHRSVSWYQQTPGQGLQFLFEYFSETQRNKGNFPGRFSGRQFSNSRSEMNVSTLELGDSALYLCASSLAGVVEGKLFFGSGTQLSVL.

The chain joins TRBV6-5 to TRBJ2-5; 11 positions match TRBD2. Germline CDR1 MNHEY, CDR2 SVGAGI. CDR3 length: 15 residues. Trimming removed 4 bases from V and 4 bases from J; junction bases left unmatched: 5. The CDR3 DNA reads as TGTGCCAGCAGTTGGGGGCTAGCGGGAGGAGAGACCCAGTACTTC. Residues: CASSWGLAGGETQYF.

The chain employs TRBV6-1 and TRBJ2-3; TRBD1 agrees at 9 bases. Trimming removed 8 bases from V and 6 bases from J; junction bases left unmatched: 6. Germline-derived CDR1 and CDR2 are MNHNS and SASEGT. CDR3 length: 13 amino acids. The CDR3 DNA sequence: TGTGCCAGCCAGGACAGGGGCCGTGATACGCAGTATTTT. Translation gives CASQDRGRDTQYF.

The CDR3 region is CASSKTGGTEETQYF. CDR3 nucleotide sequence: TGTGCCAGCAGTAAGACAGGGGGCACGGAAGAGACCCAGTACTTC. The chain links TRBV6-5 to TRBJ2-5, with 10 nucleotides matching TRBD1. This CDR3 region has 15 residues. Trimming took 5 bases from V and 3 from J; bases not matched to a gene: 6. CDR1 and CDR2 from the germline V gene are MNHEY and SVGAGI.

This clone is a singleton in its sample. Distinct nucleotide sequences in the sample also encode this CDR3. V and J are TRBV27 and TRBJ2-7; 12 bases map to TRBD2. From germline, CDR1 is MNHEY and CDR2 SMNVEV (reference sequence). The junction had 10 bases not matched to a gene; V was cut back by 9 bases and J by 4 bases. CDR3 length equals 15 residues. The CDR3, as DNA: TGTGCCAGTAGTGTGACTAGCGGGAGTTATTACGAGCAGTACTTC. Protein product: CASSVTSGSYYEQYF.

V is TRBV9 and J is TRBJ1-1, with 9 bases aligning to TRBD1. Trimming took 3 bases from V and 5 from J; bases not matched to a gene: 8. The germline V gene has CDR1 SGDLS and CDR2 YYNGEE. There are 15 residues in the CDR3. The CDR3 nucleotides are TGTGCCAGCAGCGGAGGGACGGGACAGGGAACTGAAGCTTTCTTT. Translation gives CASSGGTGQGTEAFF.

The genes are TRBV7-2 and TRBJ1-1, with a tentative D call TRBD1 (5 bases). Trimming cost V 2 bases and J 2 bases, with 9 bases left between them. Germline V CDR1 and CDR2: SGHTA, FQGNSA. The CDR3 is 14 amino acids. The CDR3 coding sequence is TGTGCCAGCAGCTTACTACAGGCAAACACTGAAGCTTTCTTT. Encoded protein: CASSLLQANTEAFF.

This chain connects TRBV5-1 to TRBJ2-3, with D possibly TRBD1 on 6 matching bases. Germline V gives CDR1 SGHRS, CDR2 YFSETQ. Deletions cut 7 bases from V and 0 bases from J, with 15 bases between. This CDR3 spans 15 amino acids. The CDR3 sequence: CASAKTGTSTDTQYF. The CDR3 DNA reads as TGCGCCAGCGCCAAGACAGGCACTAGCACAGATACGCAGTATTTT.

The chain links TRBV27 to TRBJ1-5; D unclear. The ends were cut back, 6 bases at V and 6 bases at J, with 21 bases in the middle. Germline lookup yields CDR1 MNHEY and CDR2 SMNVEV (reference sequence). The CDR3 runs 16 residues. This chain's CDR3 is CASRPWGGGLTQPQHF. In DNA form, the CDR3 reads TGTGCCAGCAGACCCTGGGGAGGAGGGTTGACTCAGCCCCAGCATTTT.

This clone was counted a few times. In DNA, the CDR3 is TGCGCCAGCAGCTTCAGTAATGAAAAACTGTTTTTT. Protein: CASSFSNEKLFF. This chain connects TRBV5-1 to TRBJ1-4; D remains unclear. Germline V gives CDR1 SGHRS, CDR2 YFSETQ. Between the trimmed V and J ends, which lost 2 bases and 4 bases, there was a span of 3 bases. The CDR3 is made up of 12 amino acids.

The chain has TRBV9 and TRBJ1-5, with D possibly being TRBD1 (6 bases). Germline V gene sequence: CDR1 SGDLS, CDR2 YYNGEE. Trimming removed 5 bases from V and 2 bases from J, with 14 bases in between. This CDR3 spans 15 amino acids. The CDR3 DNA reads TGTGCCAGCAGTCAGGGAGGGGGAGGCAATCAGCCCCAGCATTTT. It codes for CASSQGGGGNQPQHF.

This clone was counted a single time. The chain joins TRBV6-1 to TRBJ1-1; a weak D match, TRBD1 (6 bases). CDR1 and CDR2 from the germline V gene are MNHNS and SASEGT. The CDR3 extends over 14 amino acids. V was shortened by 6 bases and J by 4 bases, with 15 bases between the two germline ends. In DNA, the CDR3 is TGTGCCAGCAGAAACACAGGGTCCCGCACTGAAGCTTTCTTT. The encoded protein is CASRNTGSRTEAFF.

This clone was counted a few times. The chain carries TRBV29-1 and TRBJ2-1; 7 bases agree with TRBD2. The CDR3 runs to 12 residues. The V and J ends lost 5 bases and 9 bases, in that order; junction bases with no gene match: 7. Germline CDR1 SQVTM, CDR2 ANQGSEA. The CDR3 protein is CSVRRESGEQFF. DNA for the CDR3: TGCAGCGTTCGGCGGGAGTCAGGTGAGCAGTTCTTC.

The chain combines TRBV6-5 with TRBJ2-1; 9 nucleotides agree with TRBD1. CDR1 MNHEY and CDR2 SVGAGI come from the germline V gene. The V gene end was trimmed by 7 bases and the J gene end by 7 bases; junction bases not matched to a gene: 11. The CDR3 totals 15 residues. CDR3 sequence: CASIWTGASGNEQFF. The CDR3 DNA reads TGTGCCAGCATTTGGACAGGGGCCTCGGGTAATGAGCAGTTCTTC.

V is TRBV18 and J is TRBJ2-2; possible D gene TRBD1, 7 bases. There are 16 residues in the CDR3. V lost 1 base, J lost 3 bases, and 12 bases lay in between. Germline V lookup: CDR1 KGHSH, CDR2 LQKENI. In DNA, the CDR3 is TGTGCCAGCTCACCACGGAGGGGGCTGGACACCGGGGAGCTGTTTTTT. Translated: CASSPRRGLDTGELFF.

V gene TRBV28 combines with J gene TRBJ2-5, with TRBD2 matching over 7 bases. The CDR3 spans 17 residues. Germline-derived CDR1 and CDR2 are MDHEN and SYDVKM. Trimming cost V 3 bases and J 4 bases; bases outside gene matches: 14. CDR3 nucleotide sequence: TGTGCCAGCAGTTTGGCCCTGACTAGCCTCCTTGGAGAGACCCAGTACTTC. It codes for CASSLALTSLLGETQYF.

CDR3 sequence: CASSPRRVKGNQPQHF. CDR3 DNA sequence: TGTGCCAGCAGTCCCCGCAGGGTCAAAGGGAATCAGCCCCAGCATTTT. The V gene is TRBV28, the J gene TRBJ1-5; perhaps TRBD1 as D (5 bases). The germline gives CDR1 MDHEN, CDR2 SYDVKM. Trimming left V 5 bases short and J 4 bases short, with 18 bases between. CDR3 length equals 16 residues.

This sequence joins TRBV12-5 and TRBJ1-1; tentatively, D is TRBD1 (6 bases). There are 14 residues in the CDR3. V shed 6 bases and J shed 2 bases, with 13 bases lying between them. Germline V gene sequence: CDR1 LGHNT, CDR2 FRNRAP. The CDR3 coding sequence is TGTGCTAGTGGCCACCGGGACACCAACACTGAAGCTTTCTTT. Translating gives CASGHRDTNTEAFF.

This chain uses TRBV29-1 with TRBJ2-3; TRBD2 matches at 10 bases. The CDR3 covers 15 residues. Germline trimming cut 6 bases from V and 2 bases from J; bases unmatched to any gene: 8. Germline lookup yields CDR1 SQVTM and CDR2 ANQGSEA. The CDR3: CSVAQREGFTDTQYF. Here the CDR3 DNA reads TGCAGCGTAGCCCAGCGGGAGGGTTTCACAGATACGCAGTATTTT.